The entry below describes one T cell receptor beta chain. Its antigen is currently unknown. Relative to the germline gene, one junction end is altered; a read error may explain this. The data derive from a study of cytomegalovirus exposure and HLA in healthy donors. Overall study findings and caveats: The classifier reportedly diagnosed cytomegalovirus status with high sensitivity and specificity.

The primer mix had 60 Vbeta and 13 Jbeta primers. Some clones are missing from TCRdb's copy, which holds only in-frame ones; the method was immunoSEQ multiplex PCR. This table holds 200,000 or so clones, approximately 80% found once. Germline CDR1 reads ENHRY; CDR2 reads SYGVKD. The CDR3 is 14 residues long. The V and J genes are TRBV10-3 and TRBJ2-7; a weak D match, TRBD1 (6 bases). Sequencing input: PBMCs. The receptor comes from a man between 25 and 39 years old in good health and CMV-seronegative. DNA of the CDR3: TGTGCCATCAGTGATGGGACACGGATCGGGTCAACCCTCTTC. This gives the protein CAISDGTRIGSTLF.